This T cell receptor (beta chain) was sequenced for a study of early T cells in non-severe SARS-CoV-2 infection. Whole-study context: Chains from this unsorted whole-blood bulk RNA could not be paired. General study points: Using VDJdb, the matching emphasized anti-spike CD8 responses while missing private and CD4 specificities.

Ten or more counts support this clonotype. Antigen specificity is unknown. CDR1 SGHRS and CDR2 YFSETQ come from the germline V gene. The CDR3 extends over 15 amino acids. The V gene end was trimmed by 4 bases and the J gene end by 4 bases; junction bases not matched to a gene: 4. Unique molecular identifiers were added to individual cDNA molecules. TCRdb itself ran the 5' RACE reads through MiXCR, one entry per CDR3 protein. The profile shows some 28,000 distinct CDR3 sequences, under 6% of them singletons. The sample comprised whole blood. The source of this sequence is an adult who was a healthcare worker with PCR-confirmed SARS-CoV-2 infection or an uninfected control (not recorded which). The rearrangement uses TRBV5-1 and TRBJ2-3; 12 nucleotides line up with TRBD2. The CDR3 loop reads CASSRLAGVADTQYF. The CDR3 nucleotides read TGCGCCAGCAGCCGACTAGCGGGAGTTGCAGATACGCAGTATTTT.